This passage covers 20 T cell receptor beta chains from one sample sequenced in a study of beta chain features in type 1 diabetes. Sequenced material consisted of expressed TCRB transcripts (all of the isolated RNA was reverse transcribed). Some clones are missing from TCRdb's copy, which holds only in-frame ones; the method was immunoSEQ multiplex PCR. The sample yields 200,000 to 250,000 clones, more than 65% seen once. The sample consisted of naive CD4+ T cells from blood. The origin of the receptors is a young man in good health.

CDR3 loop: CASSSGGFTDTQYF. CDR3 nucleotide sequence: TGTGCCAGTTCTAGCGGGGGGTTCACAGATACGCAGTATTTT. The chain joins TRBV7-2 to TRBJ2-3; 11 bases align to TRBD2. The CDR3 loop spans 14 amino acids. Germline CDR1 reads SGHTA; CDR2 reads FQGNSA. V gave up 9 bases and J gave up 2 bases; unmatched junction bases: 4.

In DNA form, the CDR3 reads TGTGCCAGCAGTCTTGAAAGGACAGGGAGCTACGAGCAGTACTTC. This encodes CASSLERTGSYEQYF. The chain uses TRBV28 and TRBJ2-7, with 8 nucleotides matching TRBD1. Germline V gene data show CDR1 as MDHEN and CDR2 as SYDVKM. V lost 5 bases to trimming and J lost 3 bases; unmatched junction nucleotides: 9. This CDR3 region has 15 residues.

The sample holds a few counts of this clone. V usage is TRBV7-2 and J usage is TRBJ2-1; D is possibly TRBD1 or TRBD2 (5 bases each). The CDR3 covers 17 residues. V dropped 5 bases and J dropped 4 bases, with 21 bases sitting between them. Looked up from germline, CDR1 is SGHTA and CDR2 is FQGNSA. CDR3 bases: TGTGCCAGCAGCCCACCCGGGACCCTGTTTCGATACAATGAGCAGTTCTTC. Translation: CASSPPGTLFRYNEQFF.

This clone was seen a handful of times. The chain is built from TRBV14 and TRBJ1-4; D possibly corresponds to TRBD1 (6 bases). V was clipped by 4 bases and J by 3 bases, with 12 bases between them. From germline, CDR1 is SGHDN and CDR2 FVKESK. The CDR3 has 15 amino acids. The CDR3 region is CASSLNRVSNEKLFF. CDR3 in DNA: TGTGCCAGCAGCCTCAACAGGGTATCTAATGAAAAACTGTTTTTT.

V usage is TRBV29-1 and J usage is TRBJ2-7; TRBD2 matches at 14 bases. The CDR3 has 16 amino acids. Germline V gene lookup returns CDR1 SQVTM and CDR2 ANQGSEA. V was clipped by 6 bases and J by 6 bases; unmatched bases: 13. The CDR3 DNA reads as TGCAGCGTGTCTGGGGGACTAGCGGGAGTATCTCCCGAGCAGTACTTC. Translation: CSVSGGLAGVSPEQYF.

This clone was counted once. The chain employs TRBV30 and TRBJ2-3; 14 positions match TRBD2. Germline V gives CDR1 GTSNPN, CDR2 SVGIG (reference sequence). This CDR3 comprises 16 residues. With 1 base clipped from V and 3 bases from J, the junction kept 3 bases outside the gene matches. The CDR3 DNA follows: TGTGCCTGGAGTGGACTAGCGGGGGGGCCGACAGATACGCAGTATTTT. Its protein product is CAWSGLAGGPTDTQYF. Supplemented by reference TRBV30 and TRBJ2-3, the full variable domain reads SQTIHQWPATLVQPVGSPLSLECTVEGTSNPNLYWYRQAAGRGLQLLFYSVGIGQISSEVPQNLSASRPQDRQFILSSKKLLLSDSGFYLCAWSGLAGGPTDTQYFGPGTRLTVL.

The DNA for the CDR3 is TGCAGCGAGACAGGGGGCGGCACAGATACGCAGTATTTT. This translates into CSETGGGTDTQYF. This chain connects TRBV29-1 to TRBJ2-3; 10 bases map to TRBD1. CDR1 is SQVTM and CDR2 is ANQGSEA in the germline V gene. The ends lost 7 bases at V and 1 base at J; junction bases unmatched: 2. The CDR3 sequence is 13 residues long.

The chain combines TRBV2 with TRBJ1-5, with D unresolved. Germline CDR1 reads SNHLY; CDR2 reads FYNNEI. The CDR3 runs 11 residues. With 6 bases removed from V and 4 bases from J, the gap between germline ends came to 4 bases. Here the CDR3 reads CASSLNQPQHF. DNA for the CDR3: TGTGCCAGCAGCTTAAATCAGCCCCAGCATTTT.

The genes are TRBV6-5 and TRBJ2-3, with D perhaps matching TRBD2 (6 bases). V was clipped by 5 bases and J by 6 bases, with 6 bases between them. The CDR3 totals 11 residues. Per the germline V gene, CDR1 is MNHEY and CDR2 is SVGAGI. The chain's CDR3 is CASSRGDTQYF. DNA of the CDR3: TGTGCCAGCAGTCGGGGGGATACGCAGTATTTT.

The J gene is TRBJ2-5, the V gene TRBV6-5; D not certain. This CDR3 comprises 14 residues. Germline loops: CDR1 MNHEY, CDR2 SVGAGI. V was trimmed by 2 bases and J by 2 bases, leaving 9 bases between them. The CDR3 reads CASSYGPGQETQYF. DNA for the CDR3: TGTGCCAGCAGTTACGGCCCGGGTCAAGAGACCCAGTACTTC.

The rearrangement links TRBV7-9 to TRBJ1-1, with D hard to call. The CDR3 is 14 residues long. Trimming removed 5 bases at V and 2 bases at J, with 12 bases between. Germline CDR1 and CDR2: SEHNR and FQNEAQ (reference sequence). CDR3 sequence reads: CASSPHSRNTEAFF. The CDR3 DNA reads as TGTGCCAGCAGCCCCCACAGCCGAAACACTGAAGCTTTCTTT.

The CDR3 protein is CSVQTGTGTLGYGYTF. CDR3 DNA: TGCAGCGTTCAAACCGGGACAGGGACCCTAGGCTATGGCTACACCTTC. The rearrangement links TRBV29-1 to TRBJ1-2, with 9 bases matching TRBD1. CDR3 length equals 16 residues. The ends lost 5 bases at V and 4 bases at J; junction bases unmatched: 14. Germline CDR1 and CDR2: SQVTM and ANQGSEA. Full variable domain (rest looked up from reference TRBV29-1 and TRBJ1-2): SAVISQKPSRDICQRGTSLTIQCQVDSQVTMMFWYRQQPGQSLTLIATANQGSEATYESGFVIDKFPISRPNLTFSTLTVSNMSPEDSSIYLCSVQTGTGTLGYGYTFGSGTRLTVV.

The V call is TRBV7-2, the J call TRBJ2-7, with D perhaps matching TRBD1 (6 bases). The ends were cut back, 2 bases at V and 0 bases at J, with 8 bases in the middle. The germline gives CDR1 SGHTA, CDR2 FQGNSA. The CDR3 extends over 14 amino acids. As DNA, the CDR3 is TGTGCCAGCAGCTTAAGGGGGTTCTCCTACGAGCAGTACTTC. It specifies CASSLRGFSYEQYF.

The CDR3 reads CSVTTGATGNTIYF. Here the CDR3 DNA reads TGCAGCGTGACTACAGGGGCCACTGGAAACACCATATATTTT. This sequence joins TRBV29-1 and TRBJ1-3; 7 positions match TRBD1. V lost 6 bases and J lost 2; bases outside the gene matches: 7. Germline V gene lookup returns CDR1 SQVTM and CDR2 ANQGSEA. The CDR3 sequence is 14 residues long.

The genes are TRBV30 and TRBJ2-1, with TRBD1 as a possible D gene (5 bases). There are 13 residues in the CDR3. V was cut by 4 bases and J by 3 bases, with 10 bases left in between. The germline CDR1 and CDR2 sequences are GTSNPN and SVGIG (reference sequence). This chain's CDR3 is CAWTLGLYNEQFF. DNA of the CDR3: TGTGCCTGGACCCTGGGGCTCTACAATGAGCAGTTCTTC.

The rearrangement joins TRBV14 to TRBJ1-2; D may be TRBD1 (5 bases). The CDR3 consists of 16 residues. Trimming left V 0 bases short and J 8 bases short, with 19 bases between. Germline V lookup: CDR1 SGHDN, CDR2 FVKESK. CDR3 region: CASSQDPAGNREGYTF. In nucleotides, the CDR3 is TGTGCCAGCAGCCAAGATCCGGCAGGGAATAGGGAAGGCTACACCTTC.

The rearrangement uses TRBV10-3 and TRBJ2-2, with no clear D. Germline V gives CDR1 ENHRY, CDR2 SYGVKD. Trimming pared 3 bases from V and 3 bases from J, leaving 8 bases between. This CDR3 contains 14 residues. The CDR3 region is CAISDPGYTGELFF. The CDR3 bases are TGTGCCATCAGTGACCCCGGTTACACCGGGGAGCTGTTTTTT.

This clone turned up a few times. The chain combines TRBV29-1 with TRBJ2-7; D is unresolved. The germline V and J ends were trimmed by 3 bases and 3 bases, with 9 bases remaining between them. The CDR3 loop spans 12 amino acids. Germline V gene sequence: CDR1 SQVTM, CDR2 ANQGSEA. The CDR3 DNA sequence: TGCAGCGTTGACACGGTCAACTACGAGCAGTACTTC. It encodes CSVDTVNYEQYF.

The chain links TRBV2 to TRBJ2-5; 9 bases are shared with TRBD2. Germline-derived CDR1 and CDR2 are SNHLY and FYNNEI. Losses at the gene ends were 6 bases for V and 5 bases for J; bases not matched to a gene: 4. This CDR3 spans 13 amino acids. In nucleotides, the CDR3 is TGTGCCAGCAGAGCTAGCGGGATTGAGACCCAGTACTTC. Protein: CASRASGIETQYF.

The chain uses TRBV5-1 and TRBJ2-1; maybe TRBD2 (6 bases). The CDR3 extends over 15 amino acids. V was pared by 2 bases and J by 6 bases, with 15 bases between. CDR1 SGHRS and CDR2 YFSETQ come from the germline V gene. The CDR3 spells CASSFRGLPSNEQFF. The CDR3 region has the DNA TGCGCCAGCAGCTTTAGGGGACTCCCCAGCAATGAGCAGTTCTTC.